This T cell receptor beta chain comes out of a study of control samples from healthy donors and cancer patients (dated by TCRdb to about 2020). Based on the germline V gene, the CDR1 and CDR2 sequences are MNHNS and SASEGT. Including cysteine and phenylalanine, the CDR3 has 11 amino acids. The retained sequence is limited to the CDR3, 33 bases, with the frame set at the first base. The germline ends are 3 bases apart after V is trimmed by 3 bases and J by 3 bases. Libraries were constructed by the immunoSEQ multiplex PCR assay. TCRdb took over this immuneACCESS table, retaining in-frame rearrangements with V and J assigned. Such tables are incomplete; in checked studies, under half of the missing clones stem from an unresolved V gene, and the remainder is unexplained. The sample yields more than 95,000 clones; roughly four fifths were counted once. Together, the top ten hold about 13% of the sample.

In regard to this clone: Its antigen has not been determined. Base qualities are missing; no much larger clone stands one base away.

The chain is made from TRBV6-1 and TRBJ2-7; there is no confident call for the D gene. The sequenced sample consisted of blood. The receptor was derived from a woman between 50 and 59 years old in good health. The CDR3 loop reads CASSDLYEQYF. The nucleotides are TGTGCCAGCAGTGACCTCTACGAGCAGTACTTC.